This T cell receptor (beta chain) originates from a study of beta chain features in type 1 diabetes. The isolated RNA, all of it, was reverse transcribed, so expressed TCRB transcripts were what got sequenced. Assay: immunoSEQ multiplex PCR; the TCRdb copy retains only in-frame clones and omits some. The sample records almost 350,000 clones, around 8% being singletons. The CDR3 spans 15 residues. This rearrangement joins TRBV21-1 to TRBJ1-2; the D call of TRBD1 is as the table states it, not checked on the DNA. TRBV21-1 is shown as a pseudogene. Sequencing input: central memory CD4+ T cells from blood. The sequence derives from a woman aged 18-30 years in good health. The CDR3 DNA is TGTGCCACATACAGGGATCGGGGACCTCGACCCGGCTACACCTTC. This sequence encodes CATYRDRGPRPGYTF.